These 25 T cell receptor beta chains were sequenced from one sample in a study of Ad26.COV2.S vaccination and SARS-CoV-2 variants. The treatment was: some 20 received Ad26.COV2.S at low or high dose, single or two shots; a few received placebo; per-sample allocation not given. Specimen acquisition occurred on day 63 following the initial vaccine or placebo injection. Sequencing was performed with immunoSEQ multiplex PCR; in TCRdb, only in-frame clones are kept and a portion is missing. The sample includes more than 300,000 clones, around four fifths of them seen just once. The starting material was peripheral blood, obtained in a trial of Ad26.COV2.S vaccine versus placebo. The receptors originated from a person aged 18-60 years who received the Ad26.COV2.S COVID-19 vaccine or a placebo.

The chain carries TRBV7-3 and TRBJ2-7, with TRBD1 matching 7 bases. Germline-derived CDR1 and CDR2 are SGHTA and FQGTGA. J gave up 4 bases and V 4 bases, and 7 bases lay outside the gene matches. This CDR3 contains 14 residues. DNA of the CDR3: TGTGCCAGCAGCTCCACAGGGGATACGTACGAGCAGTACTTC. Protein product: CASSSTGDTYEQYF.

This chain connects TRBV7-8 to TRBJ1-2; the match to TRBD1 covers 10 bases. Germline V gives CDR1 SGHVS, CDR2 FQNEAQ. CDR3 length: 15 amino acids. J gave up 8 bases and V 5 bases, and 11 bases lay outside the gene matches. This chain's CDR3 is CASSPPGQGRRGYTF. CDR3 DNA: TGTGCCAGCAGCCCACCGGGACAGGGGCGTCGGGGCTACACCTTC.

V usage is TRBV7-6 and J usage is TRBJ1-4, with D perhaps TRBD1 (5 bases). Trimming took 5 bases from V and 8 from J, leaving 15 bases between them. Germline loops: CDR1 SGHVS, CDR2 FNYEAQ. This CDR3 contains 14 residues. CDR3 sequence: CASSPSGGWEKLFF. The CDR3 region has the DNA TGTGCCAGCAGCCCGAGCGGGGGATGGGAAAAACTGTTTTTT.

This chain connects TRBV5-1 to TRBJ1-3; 7 nucleotides agree with TRBD1. CDR1 SGHRS and CDR2 YFSETQ come from the germline V gene. This CDR3 is built from 14 residues. V was clipped by 0 bases and J by 7 bases; unmatched bases: 4. CDR3 loop: CASSLGTGQNTIYF. DNA of the CDR3: TGCGCCAGCAGCTTGGGGACAGGTCAGAACACCATATATTTT.

The chain employs TRBV2 and TRBJ1-5; TRBD1 matches 8 bases. Germline assignment: CDR1 SNHLY and CDR2 FYNNEI. The CDR3 sequence is 14 residues long. J gave up 7 bases and V 3 bases, and 5 bases lay outside the gene matches. CDR3 region: CASSDRTGLQPQHF. The DNA for the CDR3 is TGTGCCAGCAGTGACAGGACAGGGTTGCAGCCCCAGCATTTT.

A single count supports this clone. J is TRBJ1-5 and V is TRBV19, with 8 positions matching TRBD1. V gave up 3 bases and J gave up 0 bases; unmatched junction bases: 7. CDR1 LNHDA and CDR2 SQIVND come from the germline V gene (reference sequence). The CDR3 totals 17 residues. CDR3 nucleotide sequence: TGTGCCAGTAGTATCCGGGACAGGAGGGATAGCAATCAGCCCCAGCATTTT. Translating it yields CASSIRDRRDSNQPQHF.

The chain carries TRBV7-6 and TRBJ2-7, with 7 bases identical to TRBD1. This CDR3 contains 15 residues. Trimming cost V 4 bases and J 5 bases; bases outside gene matches: 11. Germline V gene data show CDR1 as SGHVS and CDR2 as FNYEAQ. CDR3 loop: CASSSTNDRANEQYF. The CDR3 nucleotides are TGTGCCAGCAGCTCAACAAATGACAGGGCTAACGAGCAGTACTTC.

This sequence joins TRBV13 and TRBJ1-2; a possible D gene is TRBD1 (5 bases). Trimming shortened V by 2 bases and J by 8 bases, and 12 bases separated the two germline ends. The V gene's germline CDR1 is PRHDT and CDR2 FYEKMQ (reference sequence). The CDR3 covers 13 residues. In DNA, the CDR3 is TGTGCCAGCAGCTTATTAGGGGAAGGGGGCTACACCTTC. As protein: CASSLLGEGGYTF.

The gene calls are TRBV5-1 and TRBJ1-6; D unclear. This CDR3 contains 15 residues. CDR1 is SGHRS, CDR2 YFSETQ, per germline. The V end was cut by 0 bases, the J end by 7 bases, with 11 bases between. In nucleotides, the CDR3 is TGCGCCAGCAGCTTGGCCGAGTGGGCGAATTCACCCCTCCACTTT. Protein product: CASSLAEWANSPLHF.

The chain couples TRBV25-1 to TRBJ2-7, with 8 bases identical to TRBD2. V shed 1 base, J shed 7 bases, and the junction held 3 bases outside the gene matches. The V gene's germline CDR1 is MGHDK and CDR2 SYGVNS. The CDR3 covers 13 residues. The DNA for the CDR3 is TGTGCCAGCAGTGAATTGTTAGCGGGGGAGCAGTACTTC. Translating it yields CASSELLAGEQYF.

The chain carries TRBV18 and TRBJ1-2, with TRBD1 identical over 7 bases. V dropped 3 bases and J dropped 7; count of bases not matched to a gene: 8. Germline V CDR1 and CDR2: KGHSH, LQKENI. The CDR3 is 14 amino acids. CDR3 region: CASSPETGISGYTF. The CDR3 DNA follows: TGTGCCAGCTCACCCGAGACAGGGATTAGTGGCTACACCTTC.

V is TRBV24-1 and J is TRBJ2-3; D possibly corresponds to TRBD1 (5 bases). The CDR3 totals 13 residues. CDR1 and CDR2 (germline): KGHDR, SFDVKD. V was shortened by 12 bases and J by 2 bases, with 14 bases between the two germline ends. The CDR3 here is CAAQDLNTDTQYF. CDR3 DNA: TGTGCCGCACAGGACCTGAACACAGATACGCAGTATTTT.

The V gene is TRBV5-6, the J gene TRBJ1-2, with D possibly being TRBD1 (6 bases). This CDR3 is built from 15 residues. CDR1 is SGHDT and CDR2 is YYEEEE in the germline V gene. Trimming removed 4 bases from V and 4 bases from J, with 17 bases in between. CDR3 bases: TGTGCCAGCAGCCCGGGGGCCCGGGCCCTCTATGGCTACACCTTC. Translating it yields CASSPGARALYGYTF.

The V and J genes are TRBV4-2 and TRBJ2-1; D possibly corresponds to TRBD2 (5 bases). There are 15 residues in the CDR3. Germline loops: CDR1 LGHNA, CDR2 YNFKEQ. The V end lost 1 base, the J end lost 6 bases, and 13 bases lay between the germline ends. The CDR3 spells CASSQGNGRVNEQFF. DNA for the CDR3: TGTGCCAGCAGCCAAGGGAACGGGCGGGTCAATGAGCAGTTCTTC.

This clone appeared a few times. The J gene is TRBJ1-2, the V gene TRBV7-3; possibly TRBD1 for D (6 bases). The ends were cut back, 5 bases at V and 4 bases at J, with 11 bases in the middle. There are 13 residues in the CDR3. CDR1 is SGHTA and CDR2 is FQGTGA in the germline V gene. This chain's CDR3 is CASSLGQGYGYTF. The CDR3 DNA reads TGTGCCAGCAGCCTGGGACAAGGCTATGGCTACACCTTC.

The chain carries TRBV9 and TRBJ2-2; no reliable D call. V shed 2 bases and J shed 0 bases, with 8 bases lying between them. The length of the CDR3 is 15 residues. Germline lookup yields CDR1 SGDLS and CDR2 YYNGEE. Written as DNA, the CDR3 is TGTGCCAGCAGCGTCCAGACATCGAACACCGGGGAGCTGTTTTTT. Its translation is CASSVQTSNTGELFF.

The chain joins TRBV7-9 to TRBJ2-2; TRBD2 aligns across 7 bases. The trim removed 3 bases at V and 5 bases at J, leaving 6 bases unmatched. Germline V gene data show CDR1 as SEHNR and CDR2 as FQNEAQ (reference sequence). This CDR3 is built from 15 residues. CDR3 nucleotides: TGTGCCAGCAGCTTGCGGCCTAGCGGAACCGGGGAGCTGTTTTTT. It yields the protein CASSLRPSGTGELFF.

The chain employs TRBV3-1 (or the pseudogene TRBV3-2) and TRBJ2-3, with D possibly matching TRBD2 (7 bases). The CDR3 has 16 amino acids. Trimming cost V 0 bases and J 2 bases, with 12 bases left between them. The germline V gene encodes CDR1 LGHDT and CDR2 YNNKEL (reference sequence). Written as DNA, the CDR3 is TGTGCCAGCAGCCAAGATTGGGGGGGGCCCACAGATACGCAGTATTTT. It yields the protein CASSQDWGGPTDTQYF.

This sequence joins TRBV15 and TRBJ2-1, with D perhaps matching TRBD2 (6 bases). CDR1 LNHNV and CDR2 YYDKDF come from the germline V gene (reference sequence). The CDR3 is 16 amino acids. V was pared by 0 bases and J by 0 bases, with 9 bases between. The CDR3 here is CATSRDGGGSYNEQFF. The CDR3 DNA is TGTGCCACCAGCAGAGACGGGGGTGGCTCCTACAATGAGCAGTTCTTC.

The genes are TRBV21-1 and TRBJ2-4; TRBD1 is the table's D call and was not checked against the DNA. TRBV21-1 has pseudogene status. The CDR3 extends over 11 amino acids. CDR3 sequence: CATRRGYIQYF. CDR3 nucleotide sequence: TGTGCCACCCGAAGGGGTTACATTCAGTACTTC.

This rearrangement joins TRBV5-1 to TRBJ1-4; D gene uncertain. Trimming shortened V by 1 base and J by 4 bases, and 8 bases separated the two germline ends. Germline V lookup: CDR1 SGHRS, CDR2 YFSETQ. The CDR3 is 14 amino acids. In nucleotides, the CDR3 is TGCGCCAGCAGCTTGATGGGGAATAATGAAAAACTGTTTTTT. This gives the protein CASSLMGNNEKLFF.

The V gene is TRBV15, the J gene TRBJ2-5; D is possibly TRBD2 (7 bases). The germline CDR1 and CDR2 sequences are LNHNV and YYDKDF (reference sequence). The CDR3 is 16 amino acids. The germline V and J ends were trimmed by 0 bases and 2 bases, with 13 bases remaining between them. The DNA for the CDR3 is TGTGCCACCAGCAGAGAGGTGGCGGGGGCGCAAGAGACCCAGTACTTC. Its protein product is CATSREVAGAQETQYF. Based on the CDR3 plus reference TRBV15 and TRBJ2-5, the full variable domain is DAMVIQNPRYQVTQFGKPVTLSCSQTLNHNVMYWYQQKSSQAPKLLFHYYDKDFNNEADTPDNFQSRRPNTSFCFLDIRSPGLGDTAMYLCATSREVAGAQETQYFGPGTRLLVL.

This rearrangement joins TRBV9 to TRBJ1-6; D gene unclear. V lost 1 base and J 6 bases, leaving 11 bases between the germline ends. CDR3 length equals 15 residues. CDR1 and CDR2 from the germline V gene are SGDLS and YYNGEE. CDR3 nucleotides: TGTGCCAGCAGCGTAAGCGGTGTGGGTAATTCACCCCTCCACTTT. Translation: CASSVSGVGNSPLHF.

The rearrangement uses TRBV7-9 and TRBJ2-7; 7 nucleotides align to TRBD1. With 5 bases clipped from V and 3 bases from J, the junction kept 7 bases outside the gene matches. The CDR3 contains 14 residues. Germline V lookup: CDR1 SEHNR, CDR2 FQNEAQ (reference sequence). CDR3 residues: CASSLQGSHYEQYF. CDR3 DNA sequence: TGTGCCAGCAGCCTACAGGGGTCCCACTACGAGCAGTACTTC.

Concerning this clone: The sample contains more than one DNA sequence encoding this CDR3. DNA of the CDR3: TGTGCCAGCAGTTTATTAAGAGGCGGCGCTGAAGCTTTCTTT. Protein sequence: CASSLLRGGAEAFF. This rearrangement joins TRBV27 to TRBJ1-1, with D uncertain. With 1 base removed from V and 6 bases from J, the gap between germline ends came to 12 bases. This CDR3 has 14 amino acids. Germline CDR1 is MNHEY and CDR2 is SMNVEV (reference sequence).